Presented here are 29 T cell receptor beta chains from one specimen sequenced in a study of blood T cell repertoires in COVID-19. Data came from immunoSEQ multiplex PCR; TCRdb stores just in-frame clones and leaves some out. The sample includes 200,000 to 300,000 clones, about 83% seen only once; the top ten take approximately 5.7%. Material for sequencing was peripheral blood. The receptors originated from a human donor in a cohort sampled during active COVID-19.

The chain combines TRBV13 with TRBJ2-7; 8 bases fit TRBD1. V shed 4 bases and J 3 bases; nucleotides not matched to a gene: 8. The length of the CDR3 is 15 residues. Germline loops: CDR1 PRHDT, CDR2 FYEKMQ (reference sequence). The CDR3 spells CASSSPRTGIYEQYF. The CDR3 DNA reads as TGTGCCAGCAGCTCTCCCAGGACAGGGATCTACGAGCAGTACTTC.

This clone was detected a few times. V usage is TRBV5-1 and J usage is TRBJ2-5; no firm D call. V was cut by 0 bases and J by 1 base, with 7 bases left in between. This CDR3 has 14 residues. Germline V CDR1 and CDR2: SGHRS, YFSETQ. The CDR3 DNA reads TGCGCCAGCAGCTTGGGTAGACTCCAAGAGACCCAGTACTTC. This codes for CASSLGRLQETQYF.

V is TRBV10-2 and J is TRBJ2-7, with a tentative D call TRBD1 (6 bases). The CDR3 has 16 amino acids. V dropped 8 bases and J dropped 1 base, with 21 bases sitting between them. Germline CDR1 WSHSY, CDR2 SAAADI. The CDR3 sequence is CASGGGVVGKSYEQYF. In DNA form, the CDR3 reads TGCGCCAGCGGGGGCGGAGTGGTGGGGAAGTCCTACGAGCAGTACTTC.

The chain employs TRBV5-1 and TRBJ2-5; 9 nucleotides align to TRBD2. The CDR3 covers 15 residues. The germline CDR1 and CDR2 sequences are SGHRS and YFSETQ. V was pared by 4 bases and J by 5 bases, with 9 bases of the junction left unmatched. The CDR3 nucleotides read TGCGCCAGCAGCATGGGGACTAGCCTGCGGGAGACCCAGTACTTC. It codes for CASSMGTSLRETQYF.

There are a few counts of this clone. The chain couples TRBV5-4 to TRBJ2-3; the match to TRBD2 covers 10 bases. The CDR3 is made up of 15 amino acids. V was pared by 4 bases and J by 2 bases, with 4 bases of the junction left unmatched. CDR1 is SGHNT and CDR2 is YYREEE in the germline V gene (reference sequence). The CDR3 here is CASSKLAGDTDTQYF. The CDR3 coding sequence is TGTGCCAGCAGCAAGCTAGCGGGGGACACAGATACGCAGTATTTT.

This clone has only one observation. The chain is built from TRBV5-1 and TRBJ2-5, with D perhaps matching TRBD2 (5 bases). The CDR3 contains 13 residues. The V end was cut by 5 bases, the J end by 4 bases, with 12 bases between. The V gene's germline CDR1 is SGHRS and CDR2 YFSETQ. CDR3: CASSHSGRETQYF. The CDR3 DNA is TGCGCCAGCAGTCACAGCGGCCGAGAGACCCAGTACTTC.

The chain links TRBV29-1 to TRBJ1-1; D is perhaps TRBD1 (6 bases). Germline V gene data show CDR1 as SQVTM and CDR2 as ANQGSEA. Trimming left V 6 bases short and J 0 bases short, with 11 bases between. This CDR3 is built from 13 residues. CDR3: CSVATGMNTEAFF. For the CDR3, the DNA is TGCAGCGTAGCGACAGGTATGAACACTGAAGCTTTCTTT.

V is TRBV5-5 and J is TRBJ1-1, with a tentative D call TRBD1 (5 bases). Germline CDR1 is SGHKS and CDR2 is YYEKEE (reference sequence). V lost 3 bases and J 0 bases, leaving 15 bases between the germline ends. The CDR3 extends over 16 amino acids. The CDR3 bases are TGTGCCAGCAGCTGGGTCGGGGGTGGTATGAACACTGAAGCTTTCTTT. This sequence encodes CASSWVGGGMNTEAFF.

The chain carries TRBV7-8 and TRBJ1-6; 7 positions match TRBD1. The CDR3 is made up of 15 amino acids. Germline V gene lookup returns CDR1 SGHVS and CDR2 FQNEAQ. J was trimmed by 7 bases and V by 5 bases; bases with no gene match: 8. Here the CDR3 DNA reads TGTGCCAGCAGCCGAATCGGGACAGTCAATTCACCCCTCCACTTT. Protein: CASSRIGTVNSPLHF.

The chain couples TRBV5-1 to TRBJ2-1, with TRBD2 matching over 10 bases. This CDR3 has 15 amino acids. Germline V lookup: CDR1 SGHRS, CDR2 YFSETQ. V shed 3 bases and J 8 bases; nucleotides not matched to a gene: 8. The CDR3 is CASSSSTSGVDEQFF. The CDR3 nucleotides read TGCGCCAGCAGCTCGAGTACTAGCGGGGTCGATGAGCAGTTCTTC.

This chain uses TRBV30 with TRBJ1-4; possible D gene TRBD1, 5 bases. CDR1 and CDR2 from the germline V gene are GTSNPN and SVGIG (reference sequence). CDR3 length: 13 amino acids. The V end was cut by 4 bases, the J end by 1 base, with 7 bases between. Written as DNA, the CDR3 is TGTGCCTGGAACGGACAAACTAATGAAAAACTGTTTTTT. The encoded protein is CAWNGQTNEKLFF.

This clone was picked up many times. This CDR3 reads CASRGTGTGGSGYTF. The CDR3, as DNA: TGTGCCAGCAGAGGAACCGGGACAGGGGGCAGTGGCTACACCTTC. The chain recombines TRBV2 with TRBJ1-2; TRBD1 matches at 12 bases. Germline V gene lookup returns CDR1 SNHLY and CDR2 FYNNEI. This CDR3 contains 15 residues. V lost 6 bases to trimming and J lost 7 bases; unmatched junction nucleotides: 9. The variable domain in full, completed from reference TRBV2 and TRBJ1-2, reads EPEVTQTPSHQVTQMGQEVILRCVPISNHLYFYWYRQILGQKVEFLVSFYNNEISEKSEIFDDQFSVERPDGSNFTLKIRSTKLEDSAMYFCASRGTGTGGSGYTFGSGTRLTVV.

The V and J genes are TRBV15 and TRBJ2-1; D gene unclear. The CDR3 sequence is 13 residues long. Germline V CDR1 and CDR2: LNHNV, YYDKDF (reference sequence). The ends were cut back, 5 bases at V and 2 bases at J, with 7 bases in the middle. For the CDR3, the DNA is TGTGCCACCAGCGTCGTCCCCTACAATGAGCAGTTCTTC. This translates into CATSVVPYNEQFF.

The rearrangement links TRBV28 to TRBJ1-4, with 10 bases lining up with TRBD1. From germline, CDR1 is MDHEN and CDR2 SYDVKM. The CDR3 loop spans 17 amino acids. V lost 6 bases and J lost 2; bases outside the gene matches: 9. CDR3 residues: CASRARTGGATNEKLFF. The CDR3 coding sequence is TGTGCCAGCAGGGCCCGGACAGGGGGAGCGACTAATGAAAAACTGTTTTTT.

V and J are TRBV24-1 and TRBJ2-3; 7 nucleotides match TRBD2. CDR1 is KGHDR, CDR2 SFDVKD, per germline. V dropped 3 bases and J dropped 4; count of bases not matched to a gene: 3. CDR3 length equals 14 residues. The CDR3 DNA follows: TGTGCCACCAGTGATAGCCGGGAGGCAGATACGCAGTATTTT. Translated: CATSDSREADTQYF.

The V call is TRBV5-4, the J call TRBJ2-7; tentative D call: TRBD1 (6 bases). This CDR3 region has 15 residues. Trimming left V 0 bases short and J 4 bases short, with 14 bases between. Germline CDR1 SGHNT, CDR2 YYREEE (reference sequence). Written as DNA, the CDR3 is TGTGCCAGCAGCTTGGCCCTCAGGGGTCGATACGAGCAGTACTTC. It translates to CASSLALRGRYEQYF. Together with reference TRBV5-4 and TRBJ2-7, the CDR3 gives the full variable domain: ETGVTQSPTHLIKTRGQQVTLRCSSQSGHNTVSWYQQALGQGPQFIFQYYREEENGRGNFPPRFSGLQFPNYSSELNVNALELDDSALYLCASSLALRGRYEQYFGPGTRLTVT.

The chain employs TRBV6-5 and TRBJ1-5; D remains ambiguous. The CDR3 covers 15 residues. With 10 bases removed from V and 7 bases from J, the gap between germline ends came to 23 bases. Germline assignment: CDR1 MNHEY and CDR2 SVGAGI. The CDR3 loop reads CATNRGDNNGQPQHF. The CDR3 DNA sequence: TGTGCCACCAACCGGGGAGATAACAACGGGCAGCCCCAGCATTTT.

The chain recombines TRBV11-2 with TRBJ1-2; D ambiguous. The V end was cut by 2 bases, the J end by 0 bases, with 10 bases between. The CDR3 sequence is 15 residues long. Germline CDR1 SGHAT, CDR2 FQNNGV. CDR3 loop: CASSLPSLTNYGYTF. The CDR3 DNA follows: TGTGCCAGCAGCTTACCCTCCCTTACTAACTATGGCTACACCTTC.

The V call is TRBV21-1, the J call TRBJ2-3; the table assigns TRBD1, which was not confirmed against the DNA. TRBV21-1 constitutes a pseudogene. CDR3 length equals 15 residues. The CDR3 protein is CASSKVERGLATQYF. The DNA for the CDR3 is TGTGCCAGCAGCAAAGTCGAAAGGGGGCTAGCTACGCAGTATTTT.

The genes are TRBV19 and TRBJ1-1, with D perhaps matching TRBD1 (5 bases). The CDR3 consists of 14 residues. Germline loops: CDR1 LNHDA, CDR2 SQIVND (reference sequence). V gave up 5 bases and J gave up 2 bases, with 12 bases separating them. The DNA for the CDR3 is TGTGCCAGTAGTCCAGGGAAAGAAAACACTGAAGCTTTCTTT. Encoded protein: CASSPGKENTEAFF.

The genes are TRBV2 and TRBJ2-5, with TRBD1 identical over 7 bases. Germline trimming cut 6 bases from V and 4 bases from J; bases unmatched to any gene: 11. This CDR3 spans 15 amino acids. Germline-derived CDR1 and CDR2 are SNHLY and FYNNEI. The CDR3 DNA reads as TGTGCCAGCAGCACCGACAGGGCTGGTAGAGAGACCCAGTACTTC. Its protein is CASSTDRAGRETQYF. The variable domain in full, completed from reference TRBV2 and TRBJ2-5, reads EPEVTQTPSHQVTQMGQEVILRCVPISNHLYFYWYRQILGQKVEFLVSFYNNEISEKSEIFDDQFSVERPDGSNFTLKIRSTKLEDSAMYFCASSTDRAGRETQYFGPGTRLLVL.

The chain carries TRBV28 and TRBJ1-1; no definite D call. Germline-derived CDR1 and CDR2 are MDHEN and SYDVKM. V was cut by 5 bases and J by 4 bases, with 20 bases left in between. CDR3 length: 16 residues. The CDR3 bases are TGTGCCAGCAGTCCCGTGCGGGTGATTTGGGGCACTGAAGCTTTCTTT. This sequence encodes CASSPVRVIWGTEAFF.

This chain links TRBV7-2 with TRBJ2-2; the match to TRBD2 covers 11 bases. CDR1 is SGHTA, CDR2 FQGNSA, per germline. V trimming: 1 base; J trimming: 6 bases; junction bases outside the gene matches: 7. The CDR3 loop spans 17 amino acids. CDR3 amino acids: CASSLDPLAGVSGELFF. The CDR3 DNA is TGTGCCAGCAGCTTAGACCCACTAGCGGGAGTTTCCGGGGAGCTGTTTTTT. The entire variable domain, with the rest obtained from reference TRBV7-2 and TRBJ2-2, is as follows: GAGVSQSPSNKVTEKGKDVELRCDPISGHTALYWYRQSLGQGLEFLIYFQGNSAPDKSGLPSDRFSAERTGGSVSTLTIQRTQQEDSAVYLCASSLDPLAGVSGELFFGEGSRLTVL.

This clone was detected only once. This rearrangement joins TRBV7-9 to TRBJ1-2; 9 bases line up with TRBD1. The CDR3 sequence is 15 residues long. The germline CDR1 and CDR2 sequences are SEHNR and FQNEAQ (reference sequence). J lost 0 bases, V lost 6 bases, and 5 bases had no gene match. CDR3: CASRSTGGSNYGYTF. CDR3 bases: TGTGCCAGCAGATCTACAGGGGGCTCTAACTATGGCTACACCTTC. Full variable domain (outside the CDR3, taken from reference TRBV7-9 and TRBJ1-2): DTGVSQNPRHKITKRGQNVTFRCDPISEHNRLYWYRQTLGQGPEFLTYFQNEAQLEKSRLLSDRFSAERPKGSFSTLEIQRTEQGDSAMYLCASRSTGGSNYGYTFGSGTRLTVV.

The chain joins TRBV7-9 to TRBJ2-2; D is ambiguous. V dropped 8 bases and J dropped 6 bases, with 10 bases sitting between them. The germline V gene has CDR1 SEHNR and CDR2 FQNEAQ (reference sequence). The CDR3 covers 12 residues. DNA for the CDR3: TGTGCCAGCGGCCGCCTCTCCGGGGAGCTGTTTTTT. Translation: CASGRLSGELFF.

This chain connects TRBV5-1 to TRBJ1-2; maybe TRBD1 (5 bases). Germline assignment: CDR1 SGHRS and CDR2 YFSETQ. CDR3 length: 14 amino acids. V shed 0 bases and J shed 4 bases, with 10 bases lying between them. DNA for the CDR3: TGCGCCAGCAGCTTGGAACTTGACAGCTATGGCTACACCTTC. This codes for CASSLELDSYGYTF.

This chain connects TRBV27 to TRBJ2-1; 7 positions match TRBD2. The CDR3 loop spans 15 amino acids. In germline, CDR1 is MNHEY, CDR2 SMNVEV (reference sequence). Trimming took 2 bases from V and 6 from J; bases not matched to a gene: 7. CDR3 coding DNA: TGTGCCAGCAGTTTACAAGCGGGAATCGGCAATGAGCAGTTCTTC. Protein sequence: CASSLQAGIGNEQFF.

This clone was picked up a small number of times. The V and J genes are TRBV3-1 (or the pseudogene TRBV3-2) and TRBJ2-3; the match to TRBD1 covers 7 bases. This CDR3 comprises 18 residues. Trimming cost V 3 bases and J 2 bases; bases outside gene matches: 14. Germline assignment: CDR1 LGHDT and CDR2 YNNKEL (reference sequence). CDR3 loop: CASSHGPTGPDYTDTQYF. The CDR3 region has the DNA TGTGCCAGCAGCCACGGACCGACAGGGCCAGATTACACAGATACGCAGTATTTT.

This chain joins TRBV5-1 and TRBJ2-1, with 10 bases aligning to TRBD2. The CDR3 totals 18 residues. Germline V gene sequence: CDR1 SGHRS, CDR2 YFSETQ. After removal of 2 bases from V and 0 bases from J, the junction contained 8 bases not matched to a gene. The CDR3, as DNA: TGCGCCAGCAGCTTAATGAAGCGGGAGGGCCTCTCCTACAATGAGCAGTTCTTC. Its protein product is CASSLMKREGLSYNEQFF.